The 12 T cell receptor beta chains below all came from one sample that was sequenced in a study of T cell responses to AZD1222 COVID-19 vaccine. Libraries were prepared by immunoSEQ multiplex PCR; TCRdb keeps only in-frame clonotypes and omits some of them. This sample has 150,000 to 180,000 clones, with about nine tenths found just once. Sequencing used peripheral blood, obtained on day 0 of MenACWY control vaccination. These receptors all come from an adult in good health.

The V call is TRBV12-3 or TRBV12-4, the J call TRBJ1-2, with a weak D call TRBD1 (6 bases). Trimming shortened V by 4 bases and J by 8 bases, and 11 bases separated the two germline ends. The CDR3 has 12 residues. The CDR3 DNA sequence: TGTGCCAGCAGTTGGGGGCCGGTGGGCTACACCTTC. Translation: CASSWGPVGYTF.

This CDR3 is CASSIVDGYTF. For the CDR3, the DNA is TGTGCCAGTAGTATAGTTGATGGCTACACCTTC. The chain employs TRBV19 and TRBJ1-2; D is unresolved. This CDR3 has 11 amino acids. V shed 1 base and J shed 6 bases, with 3 bases lying between them. The germline CDR1 and CDR2 sequences are LNHDA and SQIVND (reference sequence). Using reference TRBV19 and TRBJ1-2 for the parts outside the CDR3, the full variable domain is DGGITQSPKYLFRKEGQNVTLSCEQNLNHDAMYWYRQDPGQGLRLIYYSQIVNDFQKGDIAEGYSVSREKKESFPLTVTSAQKNPTAFYLCASSIVDGYTFGSGTRLTVV.

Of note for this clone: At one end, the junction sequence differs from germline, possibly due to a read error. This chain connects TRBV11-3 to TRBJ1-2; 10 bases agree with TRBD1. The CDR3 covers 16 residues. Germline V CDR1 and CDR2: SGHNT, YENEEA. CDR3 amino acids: CASNLRGGQGNYGYTF. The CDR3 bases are TGTGCCAGCAACTTACGGGGGGGACAGGGGAACTATGGCTACACCTTC. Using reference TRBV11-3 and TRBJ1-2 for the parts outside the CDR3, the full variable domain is EAGVVQSPRYKIIEKKQPVAFWCNPISGHNTLYWYLQNLGQGPELLIRYENEEAVDDSQLPKDRFSAERLKGVDSTLKIQPAELGDSAVYLCASNLRGGQGNYGYTFGSGTRLTVV.

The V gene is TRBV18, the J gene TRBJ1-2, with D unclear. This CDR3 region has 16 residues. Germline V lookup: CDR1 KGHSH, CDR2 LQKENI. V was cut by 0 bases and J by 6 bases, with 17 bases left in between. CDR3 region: CASSPPTLRGYNGYTF. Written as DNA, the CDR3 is TGTGCCAGCTCACCACCGACCCTGCGAGGGTACAATGGCTACACCTTC. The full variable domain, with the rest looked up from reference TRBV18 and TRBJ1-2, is NAGVMQNPRHLVRRRGQEARLRCSPMKGHSHVYWYRQLPEEGLKFMVYLQKENIIDESGMPKERFSAEFPKEGPSILRIQQVVRGDSAAYFCASSPPTLRGYNGYTFGSGTRLTVV.

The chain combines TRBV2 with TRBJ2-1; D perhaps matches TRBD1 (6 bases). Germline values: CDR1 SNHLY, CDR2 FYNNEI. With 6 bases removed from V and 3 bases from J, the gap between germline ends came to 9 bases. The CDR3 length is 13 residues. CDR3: CASRGGNYNEQFF. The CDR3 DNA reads TGTGCCAGCAGAGGGGGAAACTACAATGAGCAGTTCTTC.

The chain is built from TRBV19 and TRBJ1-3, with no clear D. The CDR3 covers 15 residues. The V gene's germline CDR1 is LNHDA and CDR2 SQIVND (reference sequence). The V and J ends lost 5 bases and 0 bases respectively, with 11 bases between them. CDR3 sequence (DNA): TGTGCCAGTAGTGAGGACTTCTCCTCTGGAAACACCATATATTTT. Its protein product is CASSEDFSSGNTIYF.

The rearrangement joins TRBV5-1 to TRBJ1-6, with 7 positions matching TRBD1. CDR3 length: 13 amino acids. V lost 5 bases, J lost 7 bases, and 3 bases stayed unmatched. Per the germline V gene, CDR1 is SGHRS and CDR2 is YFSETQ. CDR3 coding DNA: TGCGCCAGCAGTCGGGACAGAAATTCACCCCTCCACTTT. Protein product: CASSRDRNSPLHF.

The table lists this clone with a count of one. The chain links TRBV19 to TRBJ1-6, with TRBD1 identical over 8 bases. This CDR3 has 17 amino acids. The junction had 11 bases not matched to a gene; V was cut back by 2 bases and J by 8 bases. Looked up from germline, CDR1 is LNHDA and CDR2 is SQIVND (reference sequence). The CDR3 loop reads CASSIYSGQGNYSPLHF. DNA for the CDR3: TGTGCCAGTAGTATATATTCAGGACAGGGAAACTATTCACCCCTCCACTTT. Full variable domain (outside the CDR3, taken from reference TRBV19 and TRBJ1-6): DGGITQSPKYLFRKEGQNVTLSCEQNLNHDAMYWYRQDPGQGLRLIYYSQIVNDFQKGDIAEGYSVSREKKESFPLTVTSAQKNPTAFYLCASSIYSGQGNYSPLHFGNGTRLTVT.

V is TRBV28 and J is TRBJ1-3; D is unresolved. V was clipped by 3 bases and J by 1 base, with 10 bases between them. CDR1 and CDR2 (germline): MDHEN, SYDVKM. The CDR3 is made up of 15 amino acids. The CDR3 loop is CASSFGGGSGNTIYF. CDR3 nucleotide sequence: TGTGCCAGCAGTTTCGGCGGAGGGTCTGGAAACACCATATATTTT.

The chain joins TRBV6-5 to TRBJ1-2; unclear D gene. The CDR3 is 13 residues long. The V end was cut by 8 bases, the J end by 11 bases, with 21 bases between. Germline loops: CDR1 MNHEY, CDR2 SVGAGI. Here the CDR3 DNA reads TGTGCCAGCGGGCCACAACCCGATATCCGGTACACCTTC. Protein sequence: CASGPQPDIRYTF.

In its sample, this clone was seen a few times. The CDR3 reads CASSYVRYPYNSPLHF. In DNA form, the CDR3 reads TGTGCCAGCAGTTATGTTCGATACCCCTATAATTCACCCCTCCACTTT. This chain links TRBV6-5 with TRBJ1-6, with D hard to call. The CDR3 has 16 amino acids. V was pared by 3 bases and J by 2 bases, with 11 bases between. Germline lookup yields CDR1 MNHEY and CDR2 SVGAGI.

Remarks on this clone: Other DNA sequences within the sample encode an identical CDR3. CDR3 in DNA: TGTGCCAGCTCACCAGGTGAAAAACTGTTTTTT. Its translation is CASSPGEKLFF. The genes are TRBV18 and TRBJ1-4; D uncertain. The CDR3 loop spans 11 amino acids. The V end lost 2 bases, the J end lost 7 bases, and 2 bases lay between the germline ends. The germline V gene encodes CDR1 KGHSH and CDR2 LQKENI.